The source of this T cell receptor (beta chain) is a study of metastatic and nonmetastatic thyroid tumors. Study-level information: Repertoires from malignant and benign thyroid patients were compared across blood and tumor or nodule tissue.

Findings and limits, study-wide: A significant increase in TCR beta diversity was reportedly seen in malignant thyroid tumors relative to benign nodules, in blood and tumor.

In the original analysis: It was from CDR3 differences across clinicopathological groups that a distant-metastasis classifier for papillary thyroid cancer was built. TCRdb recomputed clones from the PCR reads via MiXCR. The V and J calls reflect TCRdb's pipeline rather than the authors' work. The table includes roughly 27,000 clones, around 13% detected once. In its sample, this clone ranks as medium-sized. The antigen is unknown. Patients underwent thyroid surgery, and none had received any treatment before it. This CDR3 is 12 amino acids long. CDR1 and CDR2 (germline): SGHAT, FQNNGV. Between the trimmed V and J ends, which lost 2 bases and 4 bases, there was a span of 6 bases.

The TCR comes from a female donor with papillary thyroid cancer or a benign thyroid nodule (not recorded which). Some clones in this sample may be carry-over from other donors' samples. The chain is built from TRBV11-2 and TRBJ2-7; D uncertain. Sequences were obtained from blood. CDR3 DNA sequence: TGTGCCAGCAGCTTAACAGCGTACGAGCAGTACTTC. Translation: CASSLTAYEQYF. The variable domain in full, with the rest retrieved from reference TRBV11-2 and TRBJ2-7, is EAGVAQSPRYKIIEKRQSVAFWCNPISGHATLYWYQQILGQGPKLLIQFQNNGVVDDSQLPKDRFSAERLKGVDSTLKIQPAKLEDSAVYLCASSLTAYEQYFGPGTRLTVT.